The 20 T cell receptor beta chains below all came from one sample that was sequenced in a study of blood T cell repertoires in COVID-19. Here immunoSEQ multiplex PCR was the method, and the copy in TCRdb shows in-frame clones only, minus some. The profile shows 170,000 or so clones, 86% of them singletons. Sequencing was carried out using peripheral blood. Receptors were obtained from a man aged 45-65 years with active or convalescent COVID-19.

The gene calls are TRBV19 and TRBJ1-4; D gene ambiguous. Germline CDR1 and CDR2: LNHDA and SQIVND (reference sequence). Trimming removed 4 bases from V and 0 bases from J, with 6 bases in between. This CDR3 comprises 14 residues. CDR3 in amino acids: CASSTLATNEKLFF. The CDR3 DNA follows: TGTGCCAGTAGTACGTTAGCAACTAATGAAAAACTGTTTTTT. Filled out from reference TRBV19 and TRBJ1-4, the complete variable domain reads DGGITQSPKYLFRKEGQNVTLSCEQNLNHDAMYWYRQDPGQGLRLIYYSQIVNDFQKGDIAEGYSVSREKKESFPLTVTSAQKNPTAFYLCASSTLATNEKLFFGSGTQLSVL.

J is TRBJ2-2 and V is TRBV11-2; TRBD1 might be the D (5 bases). CDR3 length: 16 residues. Deletions cut 6 bases from V and 2 bases from J, with 16 bases between. The germline gives CDR1 SGHAT, CDR2 FQNNGV. CDR3 region: CASRGETASNTGELFF. In nucleotides, the CDR3 is TGTGCCAGCAGAGGGGAAACGGCGAGTAACACCGGGGAGCTGTTTTTT.

This clone was observed once. This sequence joins TRBV13 and TRBJ1-4, with TRBD1 matching over 8 bases. The CDR3 spans 15 residues. V gave up 3 bases and J gave up 5 bases; unmatched junction bases: 5. The germline CDR1 and CDR2 sequences are PRHDT and FYEKMQ (reference sequence). CDR3 sequence reads: CASSFGDRRNEKLFF. CDR3 DNA sequence: TGTGCCAGCAGCTTTGGGGACAGGAGAAATGAAAAACTGTTTTTT.

This chain links TRBV24-1 with TRBJ2-1; 9 nucleotides match TRBD1. This CDR3 contains 15 residues. CDR1 is KGHDR, CDR2 SFDVKD, per germline. Trimming at V came to 4 bases and at J to 6 bases, leaving 6 bases not matched to a gene. CDR3 in amino acids: CATSDPGQGANEQFF. In DNA form, the CDR3 reads TGTGCCACCAGTGACCCGGGACAGGGAGCCAATGAGCAGTTCTTC.

The chain combines TRBV4-1 with TRBJ2-1; a weak D match, TRBD2 (5 bases). V dropped 0 bases and J dropped 8 bases, with 14 bases sitting between them. Per the germline V gene, CDR1 is MGHRA and CDR2 is YSYEKL. CDR3 size: 15 residues. CDR3 in amino acids: CASSQDRGRLYEQFF. The CDR3 DNA follows: TGCGCCAGCAGCCAAGATCGGGGTAGACTCTATGAGCAGTTCTTC.

This clone was seen only once. The V and J genes are TRBV15 and TRBJ2-3; 13 bases align to TRBD2. The J segment lost 2 bases and the V segment lost 0 bases, leaving 5 bases of the junction unmatched. The germline CDR1 and CDR2 sequences are LNHNV and YYDKDF (reference sequence). There are 18 residues in the CDR3. The CDR3 here is CATSRDRLAGGYTDTQYF. Written as DNA, the CDR3 is TGTGCCACCAGCAGAGATCGACTAGCGGGGGGATACACAGATACGCAGTATTTT.

The chain carries TRBV30 and TRBJ2-7, with TRBD2 identical over 7 bases. V was clipped by 2 bases and J by 6 bases; unmatched bases: 4. This CDR3 has 12 amino acids. Germline loops: CDR1 GTSNPN, CDR2 SVGIG (reference sequence). CDR3 bases: TGTGCCTGGAGTACGACTAGCATCGAGCAGTACTTC. This codes for CAWSTTSIEQYF.

The V gene is TRBV9, the J gene TRBJ1-4; D is uncertain. The V end lost 0 bases, the J end lost 0 bases, and 9 bases lay between the germline ends. CDR3 length: 16 amino acids. The V gene's germline CDR1 is SGDLS and CDR2 YYNGEE. CDR3 amino acids: CASSVARTATNEKLFF. The CDR3 DNA is TGTGCCAGCAGCGTAGCTCGAACTGCAACTAATGAAAAACTGTTTTTT.

The J gene is TRBJ2-2, the V gene TRBV27; D may be TRBD1 (5 bases). Germline CDR1 is MNHEY and CDR2 is SMNVEV (reference sequence). The CDR3 consists of 17 residues. Trimming cost V 3 bases and J 1 base, with 15 bases left between them. The CDR3: CASSFGATTLNTGELFF. Here the CDR3 DNA reads TGTGCCAGCAGTTTTGGGGCTACCACTTTGAACACCGGGGAGCTGTTTTTT.

The chain combines TRBV2 with TRBJ1-1; perhaps TRBD1 as D (5 bases). Germline CDR1 SNHLY, CDR2 FYNNEI. The ends were cut back, 4 bases at V and 0 bases at J, with 9 bases in the middle. CDR3 size: 14 residues. As DNA, the CDR3 is TGTGCCAGCAGTGCGGGGGGGATGAACACTGAAGCTTTCTTT. Translating it yields CASSAGGMNTEAFF.

V is TRBV29-1 and J is TRBJ2-2, with 10 bases aligning to TRBD2. The germline V gene has CDR1 SQVTM and CDR2 ANQGSEA. The CDR3 spans 20 residues. J was trimmed by 4 bases and V by 4 bases; bases with no gene match: 21. The DNA for the CDR3 is TGCAGCGTTGGATTCGGACTAGCGGAGTGGGGGGGCCAGGGCACCGGGGAGCTGTTTTTT. It specifies CSVGFGLAEWGGQGTGELFF.

The chain recombines TRBV4-3 with TRBJ1-1, with a tentative D call TRBD1 (5 bases). Trimming removed 0 bases at V and 9 bases at J, with 11 bases between. Germline assignment: CDR1 LGHNA and CDR2 YSLEER. The CDR3 length is 13 residues. The DNA for the CDR3 is TGCGCCAGCAGCCAAGAGTCAGGGTGGAAAGCTTTCTTT. Amino acids: CASSQESGWKAFF.

This rearrangement joins TRBV4-2 to TRBJ2-5; TRBD2 is a possible D gene (5 bases). The CDR3 consists of 17 residues. CDR1 and CDR2 from the germline V gene are LGHNA and YNFKEQ. Trimming removed 0 bases from V and 1 base from J, with 15 bases in between. In nucleotides, the CDR3 is TGTGCCAGCAGCCAAGATATTCTACCCGGGGTCCAAGAGACCCAGTACTTC. This translates into CASSQDILPGVQETQYF.

This rearrangement joins TRBV11-3 to TRBJ2-7, with 7 bases fitting TRBD2. Germline V lookup: CDR1 SGHNT, CDR2 YENEEA. This CDR3 has 15 amino acids. With 4 bases clipped from V and 1 base from J, the junction kept 7 bases outside the gene matches. CDR3 region: CASSSEGTTSYEQYF. For the CDR3, the DNA is TGTGCCAGCAGCTCTGAGGGGACTACTTCCTACGAGCAGTACTTC.

The DNA of the CDR3 is TGTGCCAGCAGGGACCCTGGACAGTATAATCAGCCCCAGCATTTT. Translated, it gives CASRDPGQYNQPQHF. The chain uses TRBV2 and TRBJ1-5, with D possibly being TRBD1 (6 bases). There are 15 residues in the CDR3. Germline CDR1 reads SNHLY; CDR2 reads FYNNEI. V was clipped by 6 bases and J by 4 bases, with 16 bases between them.

The rearrangement uses TRBV6-5 and TRBJ2-1; TRBD2 matches at 8 bases. V was clipped by 5 bases and J by 12 bases; unmatched bases: 12. Germline loops: CDR1 MNHEY, CDR2 SVGAGI. The CDR3 sequence is 14 residues long. The CDR3 region has the DNA TGTGCCAGCAGTCTCGGACTAGCTGCGACTGGGCAGTTCTTC. It encodes CASSLGLAATGQFF.

The J gene is TRBJ2-4, the V gene TRBV6-2 or TRBV6-3, with D tentatively TRBD2 (5 bases). The germline CDR1 and CDR2 sequences are MNHEY and SVGEGT. This CDR3 comprises 16 residues. V dropped 2 bases and J dropped 8 bases, with 19 bases sitting between them. The CDR3 loop reads CASSYPPSTRSYIQYF. Written as DNA, the CDR3 is TGTGCCAGCAGTTACCCCCCCTCTACTAGGAGCTACATTCAGTACTTC.

The V call is TRBV7-3, the J call TRBJ2-1, with D possibly matching TRBD2 (6 bases). Trimming removed 1 base at V and 6 bases at J, with 16 bases between. The germline V gene encodes CDR1 SGHTA and CDR2 FQGTGA. The length of the CDR3 is 16 residues. The CDR3, as DNA: TGTGCCAGCAGCTTAAGAGGAGGGACCGACGCCAATGAGCAGTTCTTC. This translates into CASSLRGGTDANEQFF.

The chain has TRBV7-2 and TRBJ1-1, with a weak D call TRBD1 (6 bases). Germline assignment: CDR1 SGHTA and CDR2 FQGNSA. V lost 4 bases to trimming and J lost 1 base, with 19 bases between them. The CDR3 contains 17 residues. The CDR3 coding sequence is TGTGCCAGCAGCTCCGGACAGCCCGGAGAACGGAACACTGAAGCTTTCTTT. Its protein is CASSSGQPGERNTEAFF.

The J gene is TRBJ2-1, the V gene TRBV29-1; a possible D gene is TRBD2 (6 bases). The CDR3 contains 15 residues. Trimming shortened V by 4 bases and J by 5 bases, and 18 bases separated the two germline ends. Germline V gives CDR1 SQVTM, CDR2 ANQGSEA. CDR3 nucleotides: TGCAGCGTTGTCCGGGGACTCCACCTTAACAATGAGCAGTTCTTC. It specifies CSVVRGLHLNNEQFF.